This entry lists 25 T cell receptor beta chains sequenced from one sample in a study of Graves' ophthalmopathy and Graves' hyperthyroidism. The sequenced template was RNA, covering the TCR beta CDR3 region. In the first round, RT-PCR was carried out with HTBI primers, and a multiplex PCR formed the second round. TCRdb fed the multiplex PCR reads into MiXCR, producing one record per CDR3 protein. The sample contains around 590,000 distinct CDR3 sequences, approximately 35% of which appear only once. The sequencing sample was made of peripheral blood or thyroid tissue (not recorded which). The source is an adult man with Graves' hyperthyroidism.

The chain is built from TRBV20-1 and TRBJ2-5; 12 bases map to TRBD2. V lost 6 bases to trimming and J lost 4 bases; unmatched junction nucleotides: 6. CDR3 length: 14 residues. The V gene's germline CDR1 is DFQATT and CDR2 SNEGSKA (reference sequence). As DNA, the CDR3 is TGCAGTGCAAACCCGACTAGCGGGGGAGAGACCCAGTACTTC. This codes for CSANPTSGGETQYF.

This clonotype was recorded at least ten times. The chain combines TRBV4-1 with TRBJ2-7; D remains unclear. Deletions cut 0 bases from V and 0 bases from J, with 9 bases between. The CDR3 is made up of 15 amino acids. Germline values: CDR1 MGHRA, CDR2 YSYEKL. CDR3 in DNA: TGCGCCAGCAGCCAAGAGCAACGATTCTCCTACGAGCAGTACTTC. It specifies CASSQEQRFSYEQYF.

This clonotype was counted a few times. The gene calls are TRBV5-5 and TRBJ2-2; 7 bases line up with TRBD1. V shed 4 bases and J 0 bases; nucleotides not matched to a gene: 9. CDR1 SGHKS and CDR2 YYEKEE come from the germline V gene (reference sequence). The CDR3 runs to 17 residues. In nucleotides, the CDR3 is TGTGCCAGCAGCCAAGGCTGGGACAGCCCGAACACCGGGGAGCTGTTTTTT. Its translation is CASSQGWDSPNTGELFF.

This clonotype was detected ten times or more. The CDR3 here is CASSERSGGTGELFF. The CDR3, as DNA: TGCGCCAGCAGTGAGCGTAGCGGGGGGACCGGGGAGCTGTTTTTT. The gene calls are TRBV10-2 and TRBJ2-2, with TRBD2 matching 10 bases. The V segment lost 2 bases and the J segment 5 bases; nucleotides outside the gene matches: 2. The CDR3 is made up of 15 amino acids. The germline gives CDR1 WSHSY, CDR2 SAAADI.

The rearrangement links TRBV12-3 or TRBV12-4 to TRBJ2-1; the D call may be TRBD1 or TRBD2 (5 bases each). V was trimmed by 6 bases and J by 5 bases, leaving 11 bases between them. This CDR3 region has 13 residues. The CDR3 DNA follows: TGTGCCAGCAGAACGGGACGTGACAATGAGCAGTTCTTC. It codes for CASRTGRDNEQFF.

CDR3 residues: CATSRDRLYEQPQHF. The CDR3 DNA sequence: TGTGCCACCAGCAGAGATCGGCTCTACGAGCAGCCCCAGCATTTT. The V and J genes are TRBV15 and TRBJ1-5; D remains ambiguous. Between the trimmed V and J ends, which lost 0 bases and 7 bases, there was a span of 13 bases. CDR1 is LNHNV and CDR2 is YYDKDF in the germline V gene (reference sequence). The CDR3 totals 15 residues.

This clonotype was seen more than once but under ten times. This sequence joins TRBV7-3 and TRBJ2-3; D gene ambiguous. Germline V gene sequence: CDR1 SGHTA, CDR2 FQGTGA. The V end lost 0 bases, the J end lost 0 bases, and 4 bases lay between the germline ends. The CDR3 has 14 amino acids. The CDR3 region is CASSLTPSTDTQYF. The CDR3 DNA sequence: TGTGCCAGCAGCTTAACCCCTAGCACAGATACGCAGTATTTT.

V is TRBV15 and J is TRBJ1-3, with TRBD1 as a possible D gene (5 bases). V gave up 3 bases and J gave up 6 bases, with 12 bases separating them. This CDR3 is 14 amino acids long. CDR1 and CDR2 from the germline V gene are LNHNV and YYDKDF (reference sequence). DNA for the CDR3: TGTGCCACCAGCAGCTTTCGGGACCCAAACACCATATATTTT. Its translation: CATSSFRDPNTIYF.

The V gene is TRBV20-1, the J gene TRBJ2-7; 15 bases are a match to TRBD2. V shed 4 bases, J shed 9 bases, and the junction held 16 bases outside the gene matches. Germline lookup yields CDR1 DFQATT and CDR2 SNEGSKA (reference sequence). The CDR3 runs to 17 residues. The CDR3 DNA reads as TGCAGTGCTATTGGACTAGCGGGGGGGAGCTCCTACAATGGGCAGTACTTC. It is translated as CSAIGLAGGSSYNGQYF.

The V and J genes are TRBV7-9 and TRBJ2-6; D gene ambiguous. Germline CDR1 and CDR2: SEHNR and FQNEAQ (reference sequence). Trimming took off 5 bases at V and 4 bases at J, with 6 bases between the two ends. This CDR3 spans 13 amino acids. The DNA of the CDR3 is TGTGCCAGCAGCACCACGGGGGCCAACGTCCTGACTTTC. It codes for CASSTTGANVLTF.

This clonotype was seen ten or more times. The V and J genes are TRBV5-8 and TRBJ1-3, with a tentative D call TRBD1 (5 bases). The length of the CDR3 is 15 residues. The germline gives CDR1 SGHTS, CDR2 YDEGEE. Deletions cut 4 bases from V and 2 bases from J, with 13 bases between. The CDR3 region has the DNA TGTGCCAGCAGCCAGATCGCAGGGCCTGGAAACACCATATATTTT. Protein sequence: CASSQIAGPGNTIYF.

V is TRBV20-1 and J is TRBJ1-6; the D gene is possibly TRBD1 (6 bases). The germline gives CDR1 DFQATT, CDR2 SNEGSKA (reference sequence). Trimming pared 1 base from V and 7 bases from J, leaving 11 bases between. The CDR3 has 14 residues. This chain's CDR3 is CSARAWGLNSPLHF. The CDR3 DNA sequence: TGCAGTGCTAGAGCTTGGGGGCTCAATTCACCCCTCCACTTT.

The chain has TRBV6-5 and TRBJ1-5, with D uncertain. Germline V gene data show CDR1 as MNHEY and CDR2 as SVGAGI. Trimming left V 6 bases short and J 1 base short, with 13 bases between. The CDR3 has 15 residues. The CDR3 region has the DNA TGTGCCAGCAGGACCACCAAAAAGAGCAATCAGCCCCAGCATTTT. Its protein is CASRTTKKSNQPQHF.

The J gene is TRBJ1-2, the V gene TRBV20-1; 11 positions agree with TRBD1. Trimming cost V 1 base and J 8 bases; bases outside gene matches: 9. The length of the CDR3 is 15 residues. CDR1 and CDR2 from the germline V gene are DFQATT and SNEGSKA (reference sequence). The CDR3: CSARVVGQGAEGYTF. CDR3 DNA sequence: TGCAGTGCTAGAGTCGTAGGACAGGGGGCAGAGGGCTACACCTTC.

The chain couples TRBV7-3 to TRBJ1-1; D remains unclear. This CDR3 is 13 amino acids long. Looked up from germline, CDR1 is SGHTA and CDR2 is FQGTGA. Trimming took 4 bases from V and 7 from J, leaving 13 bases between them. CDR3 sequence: CASSSGPLFEAFF. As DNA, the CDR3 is TGTGCCAGCAGCTCGGGTCCTCTATTTGAAGCTTTCTTT.

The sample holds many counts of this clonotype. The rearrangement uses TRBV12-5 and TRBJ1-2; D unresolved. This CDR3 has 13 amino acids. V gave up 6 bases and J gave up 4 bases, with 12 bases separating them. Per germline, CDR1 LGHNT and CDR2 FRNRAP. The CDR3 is CASGRDGFYGYTF. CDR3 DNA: TGTGCTAGTGGCAGAGACGGATTCTATGGCTACACCTTC.

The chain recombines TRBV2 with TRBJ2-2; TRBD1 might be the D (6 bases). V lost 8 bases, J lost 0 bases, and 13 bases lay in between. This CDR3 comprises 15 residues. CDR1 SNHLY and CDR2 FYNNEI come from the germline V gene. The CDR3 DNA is TGTGCCAGCCCTACAGGGCTAGCGAACACCGGGGAGCTGTTTTTT. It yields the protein CASPTGLANTGELFF. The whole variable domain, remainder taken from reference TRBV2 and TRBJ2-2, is EPEVTQTPSHQVTQMGQEVILRCVPISNHLYFYWYRQILGQKVEFLVSFYNNEISEKSEIFDDQFSVERPDGSNFTLKIRSTKLEDSAMYFCASPTGLANTGELFFGEGSRLTVL.

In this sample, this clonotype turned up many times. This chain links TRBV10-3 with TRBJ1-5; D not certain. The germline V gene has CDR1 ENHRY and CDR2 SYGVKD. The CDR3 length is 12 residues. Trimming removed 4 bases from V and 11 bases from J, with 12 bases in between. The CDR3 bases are TGTGCCATCAGTGGGGGAATAGGAGCCCAGCATTTT. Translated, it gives CAISGGIGAQHF.

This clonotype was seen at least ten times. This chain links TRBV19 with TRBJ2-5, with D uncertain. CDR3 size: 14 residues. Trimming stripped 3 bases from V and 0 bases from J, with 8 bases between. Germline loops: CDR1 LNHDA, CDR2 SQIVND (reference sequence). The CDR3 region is CASSIPQNQETQYF. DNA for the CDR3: TGTGCCAGTAGTATCCCACAGAACCAAGAGACCCAGTACTTC.

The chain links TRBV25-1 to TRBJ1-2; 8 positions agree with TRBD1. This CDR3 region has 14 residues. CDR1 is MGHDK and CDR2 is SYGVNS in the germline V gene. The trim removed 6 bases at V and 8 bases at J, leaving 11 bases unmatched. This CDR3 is CASSVQTGVEGYTF. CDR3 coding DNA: TGTGCCAGCAGCGTCCAGACAGGGGTGGAAGGCTACACCTTC.

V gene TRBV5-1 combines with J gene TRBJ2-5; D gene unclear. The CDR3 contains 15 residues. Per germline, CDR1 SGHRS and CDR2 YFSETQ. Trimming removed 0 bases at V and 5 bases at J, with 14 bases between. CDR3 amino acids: CASSLASRSGETQYF. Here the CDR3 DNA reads TGCGCCAGCAGCTTGGCGAGCAGGAGTGGGGAGACCCAGTACTTC.

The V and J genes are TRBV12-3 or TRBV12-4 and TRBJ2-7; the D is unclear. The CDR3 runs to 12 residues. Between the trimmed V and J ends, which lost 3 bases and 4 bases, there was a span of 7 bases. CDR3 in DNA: TGTGCCAGCAGTTTTTCCGTTTACGAGCAGTACTTC. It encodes CASSFSVYEQYF.

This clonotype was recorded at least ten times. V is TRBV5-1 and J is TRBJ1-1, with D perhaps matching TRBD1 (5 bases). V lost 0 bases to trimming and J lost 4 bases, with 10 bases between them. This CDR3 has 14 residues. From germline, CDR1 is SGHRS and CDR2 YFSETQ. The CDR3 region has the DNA TGCGCCAGCAGCTTGGTAGGGGACCCCACTGAAGCTTTCTTT. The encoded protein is CASSLVGDPTEAFF.

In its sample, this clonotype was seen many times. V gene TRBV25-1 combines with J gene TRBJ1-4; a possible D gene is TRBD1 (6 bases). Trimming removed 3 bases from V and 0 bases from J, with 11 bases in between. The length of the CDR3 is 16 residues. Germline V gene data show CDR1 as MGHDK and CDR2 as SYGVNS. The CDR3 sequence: CASSDGQISTNEKLFF. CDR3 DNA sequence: TGTGCCAGCAGTGATGGACAGATTTCAACTAATGAAAAACTGTTTTTT.

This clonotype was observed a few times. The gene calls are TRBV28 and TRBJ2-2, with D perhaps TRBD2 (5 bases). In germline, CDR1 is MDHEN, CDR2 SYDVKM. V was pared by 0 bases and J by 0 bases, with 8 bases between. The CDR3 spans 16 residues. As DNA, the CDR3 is TGTGCCAGCAGTTTATGGGGGAGTACGAACACCGGGGAGCTGTTTTTT. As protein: CASSLWGSTNTGELFF.